This TCR beta chain stems from a study of regulatory T cells in long-lasting Graves disease. General study points: Persistent disease samples used TRBV28, TRBJ1-2 and TRBJ2-5 preferentially.

V lost 4 bases, J lost 3 bases, and 9 bases lay in between. The CDR3 runs to 13 residues. Germline V gene sequence: CDR1 SGHAT, CDR2 FQNNGV. Sequencing libraries for TCR beta were prepared with iRepertoire HTBI primers and Arm-PCR of CDR3 regions. TCRdb redid the calling of the multiplex PCR reads with MiXCR, one entry per CDR3 protein. This sample has around 450,000 distinct CDR3 sequences, with 15% found just once. This clonotype was seen ten or more times. Antigen: not known. Noted time point: newly diagnosed GD, antithyroid drugs for less than 3 months. There was RNA extracted from PBMCs, and the TCR library was made from it. The sample was also reused in another study, on T cells in Graves' hyperthyroidism and ophthalmopathy.

The chain combines TRBV11-2 with TRBJ2-5; possibly TRBD1 for D (6 bases). The origin of this receptor is a woman between 35 and 50 years old with Graves disease. The material was peripheral blood mononuclear cells (PBMCs), obtained at new diagnosis, from a patient treated with antithyroid drugs. In DNA, the CDR3 is TGTGCCAGCAGCTCTCACAGGGAAGAGACCCAGTACTTC. This codes for CASSSHREETQYF. Drawing the rest from reference TRBV11-2 and TRBJ2-5, the complete variable domain is EAGVAQSPRYKIIEKRQSVAFWCNPISGHATLYWYQQILGQGPKLLIQFQNNGVVDDSQLPKDRFSAERLKGVDSTLKIQPAKLEDSAVYLCASSSHREETQYFGPGTRLLVL.